This T cell receptor beta chain came from a study of cytomegalovirus exposure and HLA in healthy donors. The CDR3 loop spans 15 amino acids. Germline-derived CDR1 and CDR2 are LGHNA and YSLEER. With V trimmed by 0 bases and J by 3 bases, 4 bases remained unmatched. The PCR used 60 Vbeta and 13 Jbeta primers. Clones were sequenced by immunoSEQ multiplex PCR, and TCRdb holds only the in-frame ones, with some missing. The data hold 100,000 to 150,000 clones, with 8.5% to 10% observed a single time. The specimen sequenced was PBMCs. This chain links TRBV4-3 with TRBJ2-5; 7 positions match TRBD2. This TCR came from a man aged 40-50 years in good health and CMV-seronegative. The CDR3 DNA is TGCGCCAGCAGCCAAGACCGACGGGGGGAAGAGACCCAGTACTTC. Translating gives CASSQDRRGEETQYF.